This T cell receptor (beta chain) appears in the sequencing data of a study of blood T cell repertoires in COVID-19 (dated by TCRdb to 2019 to 2021). Regarding the study in general: Samples from collaborators originated in the United States, Italy and Spain and spanned both the acute and convalescent phases of COVID-19. The material from the prospective study consisted of cDNA or gDNA derived from T cells, B-cell-depleted T cells, or PBMCs. The dataset comprised deeply sampled blood TCRbeta repertoires from subjects exposed to, actively infected with, or recovered from COVID-19. The repertoires were released in a freely available public database intended as a resource for research on the immune response to SARS-CoV-2. The samples were drawn from the first 160 participants of the ongoing ImmuneRACE study and from roughly 1,300 subjects provided by 6 global collaborators. Sample metadata almost always included a de-identified subject ID, COVID-19 status, age in years and sex. HLA class I and class II types, where available, came from metadata supplied by the sample provider rather than from assay-based typing. Study-level results and caveats: The quantity of clinical and demographic metadata differed by source and by participant and was supplied without curation.

V loses 0 bases of germline sequence and J loses 3 bases, and the interval between the two ends is 10 bases. From its cysteine to its phenylalanine, the CDR3 spans 14 amino acids. Just the 42-base CDR3 DNA is kept, in frame starting at base 1. The germline V gene supplies CDR1 SGHRS and CDR2 YFSETQ. In its sample, this clone was seen once. The clone's antigen remains unknown. No quality values exist for individual bases; no much larger clone is one base distant. Each collaborating institution followed its own protocols to collect whole blood in K2EDTA tubes. For TCRbeta analysis, collaborator samples were shipped as frozen whole blood, as isolated PBMCs, or as DNA extracted from either sample type. TCRbeta CDR3 regions were amplified from genomic DNA using the immunoSEQ Assay, a bias-controlled multiplex PCR. The study's processing was this. Within the assay, amplification of reference gene primers was used to estimate how many nucleated cells each sample contained. To quantify the absolute abundance of each unique TCRbeta CDR3 rearrangement, sequence reads were collapsed and filtered. For each sample, productive Simpson clonality was calculated by taking the square root of Simpson's diversity index across productive rearrangements. As stored in TCRdb, this immuneACCESS dataset retains in-frame rearrangements with V and J assigned. A fraction of the clones does not appear; measured against another copy, unresolved V genes explain less than half of the discrepancy, and the remainder lacks a known reason. Clonal size and the V and J genes are those of that table, whereas D and trimming came from the DNA. This sample gives nearly 350,000 clones in total; 80% to 90% of them show up just once. 2.5% to 3.5% of the sample goes to the ten largest clones.

The sequence was collected from a man younger than 45 with active or convalescent COVID-19. The chain is encoded by TRBV5-1 joined to TRBJ2-7, and the D gene may be TRBD1, 5 bases matching. The specimen was peripheral blood. At the DNA level, the sequence is TGCGCCAGCAGCTTGGAGGGGCGGTTCTACGAGCAGTACTTC. Protein translation: CASSLEGRFYEQYF. The CDR3, completed at both ends by the reference TRBV5-1 and TRBJ2-7 genes, gives the full variable domain KAGVTQTPRYLIKTRGQQVTLSCSPISGHRSVSWYQQTPGQGLQFLFEYFSETQRNKGNFPGRFSGRQFSNSRSEMNVSTLELGDSALYLCASSLEGRFYEQYFGPGTRLTVT.